This T cell receptor (beta chain) was sequenced for a study of cytomegalovirus exposure and HLA in healthy donors. Study-wide results and limits: Cytomegalovirus association was assigned to more than 150 TCR beta chains. Earlier analysis yielded a pattern in which most TCR beta V segments were productive about 90% or about 30% of the time.

The CDR3 sequence is 15 residues long. Germline-derived CDR1 and CDR2 are SGHNT and YYREEE (reference sequence). Amplification used 60 Vbeta primers and 13 Jbeta primers. Produced via immunoSEQ multiplex PCR; TCRdb's table is partial and in-frame only. The sample has a few hundred thousand clones, 65% to 75% seen once. About this clone itself: Its specificity is unknown.

Sequenced input: PBMCs. This rearrangement joins TRBV5-4 to TRBJ2-5; TRBD1 matches 11 bases. With the DNA end fitting TRBJ2-7 better, the J assignment may be wrong. This TCR was recovered from a woman aged 25 to 45 in good health and CMV-seronegative. The DNA for the CDR3 is TGTGCCAGCAGCTGGTGGACAGGGGGCGGCTACGAGCAGTACTTC. This codes for CASSWWTGGGYEQYF.